The T cell receptor beta chain under discussion was sequenced for a study of T cells after posttransplantation cyclophosphamide (dated by TCRdb to 2015 to 2016). Notes on the research overall: Using TRB sequencing, the study followed how the T cell repertoire rebuilt after myeloablative bone marrow transplantation with posttransplantation cyclophosphamide given as GVHD prophylaxis. Antigen receptor sequencing covered samples from roughly 35 PTCy-treated patients and 16 of their related bone marrow donors. Blood from all 35 or so PTCy patients with 1-year posttransplant specimens was subjected to TRB sequencing. TRB sequencing was also done on up to roughly 3 additional blood samples from 2 to 5.2 years after transplant in 3 patients, and on pretransplant blood from several patients. Because TRA and TRB clonality correlated tightly in fewer than ten samples, the subsequent TCR analyses were limited to TRB only. Public TRB sequences were compared against a database of over 3,000 sequences linked to responses to pathogens, tumor antigens, self-antigens and alloantigens.

Related bone marrow donors provided peripheral blood samples on the day of marrow donation. Mononuclear cells from peripheral blood and bone marrow were separated by Ficoll-Hypaque density centrifugation and then cryopreserved. About this clone itself: This receptor's antigen is unknown. Base qualities were left out, and no much larger clone turns up one base away.

Sequences SGHTA (CDR1) and FQGNSA (CDR2) are obtained from the germline V gene. The junction shows trimming of 3 bases on V and 7 bases on J, plus 10 bases between the germline ends. Taken from cysteine to phenylalanine, the CDR3 has 13 residues. Only the CDR3 portion is preserved as DNA: 39 bases, with reading frame beginning at the first base. Study-level results and caveats: Across approximately 41 patients, TRB clonality was highly associated with recipient CMV seropositivity and CMV reactivation, and PTCy diversity was similar to diversity in CNI/methotrexate controls. Donor-recipient similarity was low at 1-2 months but increased during the first year, and donor CD8+ memory clones often dominated later blood repertoires. The TRB repertoires of T cells infiltrating skin or GI tract showed only limited overlap with the TRB repertoires of T cells in blood.

TRB sequencing used genomic DNA with the immunoSEQ assay at survey resolution or the hsTCRB kit. In the paper's pipeline: The immunoSEQ software handled the initial read processing, while the LymphoSeq R package was used for the repertoire analyses. Clonality was computed as 1 minus normalized Shannon entropy, and a Gini coefficient was also calculated for each TRB dataset. Phenotypes of unsorted samples were inferred by mapping TRB sequences from sorted subsets of the recipient or donor onto unsorted samples of the same recipient. TCRdb took over this immuneACCESS table, retaining in-frame rearrangements with V and J assigned. Such tables are incomplete; in checked studies, under half of the missing clones stem from an unresolved V gene, and the remainder is unexplained. V, J and clone size were drawn from that table, and D and trimming were deduced from the DNA. The sample table shows tens of thousands of clones, and around nine tenths are seen once. 3% to 3.5% of the sample rests with the top ten.

Sequencing input: PBMCs. The clonotype originates from a woman between 50 and 59 years old in good health and a related stem cell transplant donor. This receptor chain uses TRBV7-2 and TRBJ2-4, and TRBD1 may be the D gene, going by 5 matching bases. The sequenced DNA is TGTGCCAGCAGCTTTCCGACAGTCAACATTCAGTACTTC. Translated, it gives CASSFPTVNIQYF.